This entry concerns a single T cell receptor (beta chain). This specimen comes from a study of blood T cell repertoires in COVID-19. At the level of the study: The United States, Italy and Spain provided the acute and convalescent COVID-19 samples. PBMCs, B-cell-depleted T cells, or T cells provided the cDNA or gDNA that made up the material.

Authors' analysis steps: Estimation of nucleated cell counts relied on the amplification of reference gene primers. Profiled with immunoSEQ multiplex PCR; TCRdb holds only in-frame clones, not every one. The DNA was the basis for D and trimming; V, J and clone size are from that table. The sample lists under 200,000 clones, roughly 86% occurring once. Per germline, CDR1 MGHRA and CDR2 YSYEKL. V lost 6 bases to trimming and J lost 1 base, with 13 bases between them. The CDR3 has 15 amino acids. The sequenced material came from peripheral blood. The origin of this receptor is a woman of 80 years or more in a cohort sampled during active or convalescent COVID-19. The chain is built from TRBV4-1 and TRBJ1-5; D unresolved. The CDR3 spells CASSISGVSNQPQHF. DNA of the CDR3: TGCGCCAGCAGTATCTCCGGGGTGAGCAATCAGCCCCAGCATTTT.